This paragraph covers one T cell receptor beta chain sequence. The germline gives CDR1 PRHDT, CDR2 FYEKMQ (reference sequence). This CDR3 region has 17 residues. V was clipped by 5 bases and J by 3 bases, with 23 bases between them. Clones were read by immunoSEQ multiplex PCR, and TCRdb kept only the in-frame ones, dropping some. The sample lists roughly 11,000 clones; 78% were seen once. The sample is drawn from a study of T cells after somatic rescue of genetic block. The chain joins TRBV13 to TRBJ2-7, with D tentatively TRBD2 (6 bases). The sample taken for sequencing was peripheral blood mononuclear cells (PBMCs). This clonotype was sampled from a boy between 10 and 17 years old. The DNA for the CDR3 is TGTGCCAGCAGCCCCCGAGGCAAACTCGGGACTTACTACGAGCAGTACTTC. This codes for CASSPRGKLGTYYEQYF.